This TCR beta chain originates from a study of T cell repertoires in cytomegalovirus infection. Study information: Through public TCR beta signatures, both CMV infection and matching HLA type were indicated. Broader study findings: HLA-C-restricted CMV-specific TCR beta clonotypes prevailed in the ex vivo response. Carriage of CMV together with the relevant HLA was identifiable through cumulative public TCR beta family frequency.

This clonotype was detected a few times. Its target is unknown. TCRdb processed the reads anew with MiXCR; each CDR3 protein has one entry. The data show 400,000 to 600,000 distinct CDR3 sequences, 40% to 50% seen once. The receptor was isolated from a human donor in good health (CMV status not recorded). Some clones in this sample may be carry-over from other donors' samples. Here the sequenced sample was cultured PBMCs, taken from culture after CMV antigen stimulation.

The CDR3 spells CATGRGWSDTQYF. In DNA, the CDR3 is TGTGCCACCGGGAGGGGGTGGTCAGATACGCAGTATTTT. V is TRBV6-6 and J is TRBJ2-3; 8 positions agree with TRBD2. Germline-derived CDR1 and CDR2 are MNHNY and SVGAGI (reference sequence). The junction had 7 bases not matched to a gene; V was cut back by 10 bases and J by 4 bases. The CDR3 contains 13 residues.